The entry below gives a single T cell receptor beta chain sequence along with its context. This sample stems from a study of OX40 agonist ivuxolimab in advanced cancers. CDR1 is MNHEY and CDR2 is SMNVEV in the germline V gene (reference sequence). This CDR3 has 15 residues. After removal of 3 bases from V and 4 bases from J, the junction contained 6 bases not matched to a gene. Libraries were prepared by immunoSEQ multiplex PCR; TCRdb keeps only in-frame clonotypes and omits some of them. Of 25,000 to 30,000 clones listed, around four fifths are singletons. The TCR sequence derives from an adult with an advanced solid tumor such as melanoma, head and neck, liver or kidney cancer. The chain has TRBV27 and TRBJ2-3; 8 positions agree with TRBD2. This sample comprised CD4+ or CD8+ T cells sorted from blood, obtained in a trial of the OX40 agonist ivuxolimab. Here the CDR3 DNA reads TGTGCCAGCAGTTTTACGGGGGGGCCCGCAGATACGCAGTATTTT. The encoded protein is CASSFTGGPADTQYF.